The 15 T cell receptor beta chains given below trace back to one sample, sequenced in a study of blood T cell repertoires in COVID-19. Produced via immunoSEQ multiplex PCR; TCRdb's table is partial and in-frame only. This sample has about 100,000 clones, with over 75% found just once. The sequenced sample was peripheral blood. The receptors come from a human donor in a cohort sampled during active COVID-19.

The J gene is TRBJ2-1, the V gene TRBV9; D not certain. Germline V gene lookup returns CDR1 SGDLS and CDR2 YYNGEE. The CDR3 is 13 residues long. The germline V and J ends were trimmed by 0 bases and 8 bases, with 9 bases remaining between them. The CDR3 loop is CASSVGLLHEQFF. The CDR3 DNA reads TGTGCCAGCAGCGTAGGGCTGCTCCATGAGCAGTTCTTC.

Here the CDR3 reads CASRDRGLTGELFF. The DNA for the CDR3 is TGCGCCAGCAGGGACAGGGGGCTCACCGGGGAGCTGTTTTTT. The chain joins TRBV5-1 to TRBJ2-2, with 11 bases aligning to TRBD1. This CDR3 is 14 amino acids long. Germline V lookup: CDR1 SGHRS, CDR2 YFSETQ. V lost 5 bases to trimming and J lost 4 bases; unmatched junction nucleotides: 1.

This clone showed up just once. This sequence joins TRBV30 and TRBJ1-3, with 9 bases identical to TRBD1. The CDR3 spans 13 residues. From germline, CDR1 is GTSNPN and CDR2 SVGIG (reference sequence). Trimming cost V 3 bases and J 9 bases; bases outside gene matches: 6. As DNA, the CDR3 is TGTGCCTGGAGAAGGACAGGGGAATCCACCATATATTTT. This encodes CAWRRTGESTIYF.

The CDR3 DNA sequence: TGTGCCAGCAGCTTAATCCTCGGGGGAGTGGAGCTGTTTTTT. Its translation: CASSLILGGVELFF. The rearrangement joins TRBV7-2 to TRBJ2-2, with D tentatively TRBD2 (6 bases). V lost 2 bases, J lost 10 bases, and 14 bases lay in between. CDR1 and CDR2 (germline): SGHTA, FQGNSA. The CDR3 loop spans 14 amino acids. Drawing the rest from reference TRBV7-2 and TRBJ2-2, the complete variable domain is GAGVSQSPSNKVTEKGKDVELRCDPISGHTALYWYRQSLGQGLEFLIYFQGNSAPDKSGLPSDRFSAERTGGSVSTLTIQRTQQEDSAVYLCASSLILGGVELFFGEGSRLTVL.

The CDR3 here is CASSSLGLSINHLYNEQFF. DNA of the CDR3: TGTGCCAGCAGCTCCTTAGGACTCTCCATCAACCATTTATACAATGAGCAGTTCTTC. The genes are TRBV7-6 and TRBJ2-1, with D tentatively TRBD2 (5 bases). The germline gives CDR1 SGHVS, CDR2 FNYEAQ. The CDR3 contains 19 residues. Trimming removed 4 bases from V and 4 bases from J, with 26 bases in between. The full variable domain, its missing parts supplied by reference TRBV7-6 and TRBJ2-1, is GAGVSQSPRYKVTKRGQDVALRCDPISGHVSLYWYRQALGQGPEFLTYFNYEAQQDKSGLPNDRFSAERPEGSISTLTIQRTEQRDSAMYRCASSSLGLSINHLYNEQFFGPGTRLTVL.

The chain combines TRBV5-1 with TRBJ1-4, with 7 bases lining up with TRBD1. Germline lookup yields CDR1 SGHRS and CDR2 YFSETQ. V dropped 3 bases and J dropped 0; count of bases not matched to a gene: 2. The CDR3 totals 15 residues. CDR3 in DNA: TGCGCCAGCAGCTGGGGACAGACAACTAATGAAAAACTGTTTTTT. It specifies CASSWGQTTNEKLFF.

This clone was observed a handful of times. The rearrangement uses TRBV6-2 or TRBV6-3 and TRBJ2-1; D uncertain. Germline V gives CDR1 MNHEY, CDR2 SVGEGT. Trimming cost V 1 base and J 8 bases, with 6 bases left between them. The CDR3 consists of 12 residues. In DNA, the CDR3 is TGTGCCAGCAGTTACTTAAGCTATGAGCAGTTCTTC. This sequence encodes CASSYLSYEQFF.

CDR3 DNA sequence: TGTGCCAGCAGTTCCCGGACAGGGACTTATGGCTACACCTTC. Translated: CASSSRTGTYGYTF. The V gene is TRBV6-5, the J gene TRBJ1-2; TRBD1 agrees at 8 bases. CDR1 and CDR2 (germline): MNHEY, SVGAGI. This CDR3 region has 14 residues. V shed 4 bases, J shed 5 bases, and the junction held 6 bases outside the gene matches.

The chain has TRBV7-2 and TRBJ1-4; D is uncertain. The ends were cut back, 4 bases at V and 4 bases at J, with 22 bases in the middle. The germline CDR1 and CDR2 sequences are SGHTA and FQGNSA. This CDR3 spans 18 amino acids. CDR3: CASSSPLRVGLNNEKLFF. CDR3 nucleotide sequence: TGTGCCAGCAGCTCTCCTCTTAGAGTTGGGCTGAATAATGAAAAACTGTTTTTT.

This chain links TRBV5-1 with TRBJ2-7; D is possibly TRBD1 (6 bases). The V end lost 4 bases, the J end lost 0 bases, and 11 bases lay between the germline ends. Germline values: CDR1 SGHRS, CDR2 YFSETQ. The CDR3 sequence is 14 residues long. CDR3 in DNA: TGCGCCAGCAGCCAGGGGACAAGCTCCTACGAGCAGTACTTC. As protein: CASSQGTSSYEQYF.

CDR3 DNA: TGTGCCAGCAGCTTAGAAGGGGCGGGGCGCACAGATACGCAGTATTTT. This codes for CASSLEGAGRTDTQYF. The chain couples TRBV7-2 to TRBJ2-3; D might be TRBD2 (6 bases). Germline assignment: CDR1 SGHTA and CDR2 FQGNSA. CDR3 length: 16 amino acids. V lost 1 base and J lost 1, with 12 bases in between.

V and J are TRBV19 and TRBJ1-1; 7 positions agree with TRBD1. Losses at the gene ends were 6 bases for V and 4 bases for J; bases not matched to a gene: 8. Germline CDR1 LNHDA, CDR2 SQIVND (reference sequence). CDR3 length: 14 amino acids. CDR3 in amino acids: CASRAGGLGTEAFF. CDR3 coding DNA: TGTGCCAGTAGGGCAGGGGGATTGGGCACTGAAGCTTTCTTT.

This clone appeared a few times. This rearrangement joins TRBV9 to TRBJ1-4, with 9 positions matching TRBD1. CDR1 is SGDLS, CDR2 YYNGEE, per germline. The CDR3 is 14 residues long. V trimming: 6 bases; J trimming: 11 bases; junction bases outside the gene matches: 11. Written as DNA, the CDR3 is TGTGCCAGCACCCAACAGGGGGCCCCCTGGAAACTGTTTTTT. Translation gives CASTQQGAPWKLFF.

This chain links TRBV7-9 with TRBJ2-4, with a possible D match to TRBD2 (6 bases). CDR1 and CDR2 (germline): SEHNR, FQNEAQ (reference sequence). The CDR3 is 15 residues long. Trimming took off 5 bases at V and 3 bases at J, with 14 bases between the two ends. The CDR3 region has the DNA TGTGCCAGCAGCCCGGGACTTCTGGTCAAAAACATTCAGTACTTC. It yields the protein CASSPGLLVKNIQYF.

The chain has TRBV18 and TRBJ1-2; D remains unclear. The CDR3 loop spans 13 amino acids. Trimming removed 3 bases from V and 3 bases from J, with 8 bases in between. Germline loops: CDR1 KGHSH, CDR2 LQKENI. The chain's CDR3 is CASSPTDDYGYTF. For the CDR3, the DNA is TGTGCCAGCTCACCTACAGACGACTATGGCTACACCTTC.